This T cell receptor (beta chain) was captured in a study of hypomethylating agent response in myelodysplastic syndrome (dated by TCRdb to the early 2020s). Describing the broader study: The hypomethylating agent given was azacitidine in 8 of 11 patients and decitabine in 3 of 11 patients. The mutation found most frequently was TET2, which appeared in about 45% of the 11 patients. On average the patients were roughly 68 +/- 5.8 years old, and a diploid cytogenetic profile was seen most often. The cohort was composed of ten or so male and a couple of female myelodysplastic syndrome patients. Complete response or hematologic improvement counted as response, and patients meeting neither criterion were classed as non-responders. About 6 patients had a response of complete response or hematologic improvement, and four or five patients did not respond.

Trimmed from V: 6 bases; trimmed from J: 5 bases; junction bases lacking a gene match: 10. Inclusive of the bounding cysteine and phenylalanine, the CDR3 is 15 residues long. Only the CDR3 DNA stays, 45 bases, in frame from base 1. The germline V gene specifies SGHNT as CDR1 and YENEEA as CDR2. Overall study outcomes, separate from this receptor: Possible recognition of novel MDS antigens by the shared GLIPH2 clusters was not confirmed, and experimental validation of that possible recognition is needed. Because the healthy control donors and the MDS patients were not matched by age, the comparison between MDS and healthy samples could have been affected. Richness, rarefaction diversity and clonality did not change significantly after hypomethylating agent treatment, across all patients or within response groups. Only ten to twelve patients were analyzed, so the study cohort was small. Novel clonotypes were found to emerge more often in responders, whereas more contracted clonotypes were observed in non-responders after treatment.

Bulk bone marrow was analyzed without sorting T-cell subsets. Immunosequencing of the TCR beta CDR3 regions was performed on bone marrow from ten to eleven myelodysplastic syndrome patients before and after hypomethylating agent therapy. Each patient contributed a baseline bone marrow plus two to three bone marrows at different post-treatment timepoints for longitudinal repertoire tracking. Genomic DNA was extracted from whole bone marrow, and quality was checked by TapeStation, NanoDrop OneC and PicoGreen assays. Library preparation was by the immunoSEQ multiplex PCR assay. Each sample was run at survey resolution as two replicates of 200 ng apiece, for a total of approximately 400 ng of DNA. Using multiplex PCR primers aimed at V and J genes, the hsTCRB kit picked up rearranged TCRB sequences in genomic DNA. The first PCR used the QIAGEN Multiplex PCR Kit for 30 to 40 cycles to amplify the CDR3 region. Sample barcodes and Illumina adapters were attached to each replicate during a second PCR lasting 7 to 9 cycles. Quantification of the pooled libraries was done with a QuantStudio 6 and the KAPA library quantification kit. Around 14 pM of pooled libraries went onto an Illumina MiSeq for sequencing, using single-end reads of 156 cycles plus an index read of 15 cycles. In the paper's pipeline: VDJdb annotation flagged about 1.7% of 150,000 to 200,000 unique clonotypes as previously reported viral-epitope-specific. The immunoSEQ Data Assistant and immunoSEQ Analyzer turned the raw reads into TCRB repertoires that were normalized and annotated. Clonotypes were analyzed with the immunarch R package version 0.6.5 and BioAnalyzer. Before richness was estimated, every repertoire was downsampled to match the clone count of the smallest repertoire. Clonotypes were sorted into expanded, contracted or novel categories with Fisher's exact tests, where novel meant the clonotype had zero frequency before treatment. Significantly changed CDR3 beta sequences were clustered with GLIPH2 at simulation_depth=1000 and kmer_min_depth=3, and CDR3s shorter than five residues were left out. TCRdb took this table from immuneACCESS and kept in-frame rearrangements with V and J called. Such tables lack part of the clones; where checked against another copy, unresolved V genes explain under half of the gap, and the rest is unexplained. The DNA was the basis for D and trimming; V, J and clone size are from that table. For this sample there are roughly 6,000 clones; 70% to 85% appear just once. Just under 10% of the sample belongs to the ten largest clones.

As to this clone: It lacks a known antigen. The sample holds no much larger clone one base away, and base qualities are not on file.

The V and J genes are TRBV11-3 and TRBJ2-1; 7 central bases correspond to TRBD2. The sequence was obtained from a human donor with myelodysplastic syndrome. This specimen consisted of bone marrow, obtained before or after starting hypomethylating agent treatment for myelodysplastic syndrome (not recorded which). The CDR3 protein is CASRPGGGRDNEQFF. The sequenced DNA: TGTGCCAGCAGGCCGGGCGGGGGTCGGGACAATGAGCAGTTCTTC. The full variable domain, with segments outside the CDR3 supplied by the reference TRBV11-3 and TRBJ2-1 proteins, appears as EAGVVQSPRYKIIEKKQPVAFWCNPISGHNTLYWYLQNLGQGPELLIRYENEEAVDDSQLPKDRFSAERLKGVDSTLKIQPAELGDSAVYLCASRPGGGRDNEQFFGPGTRLTVL.